This T cell receptor (beta chain) came from a study of blood T cell repertoires in COVID-19. Study-wide background: Whether acute or convalescent, the COVID-19 samples came from the United States, Italy and Spain. T cells, B-cell-depleted T cells, or PBMCs provided the cDNA or gDNA that served as material.

In the study's own analysis: Using reference gene primer amplification, nucleated cell counts were estimated. Only in-frame clones appear in the TCRdb table, and some are missing; sequencing was by immunoSEQ multiplex PCR. For V, J and clone size, that table is used; D and trimming come from the DNA. The sample carries roughly 260,000 clones, around nine tenths recorded once. The CDR3 length is 14 residues. V was trimmed by 3 bases and J by 0 bases, leaving 12 bases between them. The germline gives CDR1 DFQATT, CDR2 SNEGSKA (reference sequence). Sequenced material: peripheral blood. The rearrangement uses TRBV20-1 and TRBJ2-7; no firm D call. The sequence came from a man aged 40-49 years who had recovered from COVID-19. CDR3 sequence: CSASGQLNSYEQYF. In DNA form, the CDR3 reads TGCAGTGCTAGTGGGCAATTAAACTCCTACGAGCAGTACTTC.